The present T cell receptor beta chain was sequenced within a study of blood T cell repertoires in COVID-19 (dated by TCRdb to the early 2020s). In terms of the full investigation: Collaborator samples came from the United States, Italy and Spain and covered acute and convalescent phases of COVID-19. The material from the prospective study consisted of cDNA or gDNA derived from T cells, B-cell-depleted T cells, or PBMCs. The dataset comprised deeply sampled blood TCRbeta repertoires from subjects exposed to, actively infected with, or recovered from COVID-19. The repertoires were released in a freely available public database intended as a resource for research on the immune response to SARS-CoV-2. The samples were drawn from the first 160 participants of the ongoing ImmuneRACE study and from under 1,500 subjects provided by 6 global collaborators. Sample metadata almost always included a de-identified subject ID, COVID-19 status, age in years and sex. Where available, HLA class I and class II types were taken from metadata supplied by the sample provider and were not determined by assay-based typing.

TCRbeta CDR3 regions were amplified from genomic DNA using the immunoSEQ Assay, a bias-controlled multiplex PCR. Per the source publication's procedure: The number of nucleated cells in each sample was estimated by amplification of reference gene primers within the assay. Sequence reads were collapsed and filtered to measure the absolute abundance of every unique TCRbeta CDR3 rearrangement. For each sample, productive Simpson clonality was calculated as the square root of Simpson's diversity index over productive rearrangements. This immuneACCESS table, as held by TCRdb, lists in-frame sequences with V and J called but not all clones. Of the missing ones, under half trace to an unresolved V gene in checked studies; the others have no known cause. That table gives V, J and clone size, and the DNA gave D and trimming. Counted in this sample were some 250,000 clones; approximately 83% of them appeared once. 1.5% to 2% of the sample is taken by the ten largest.

Participants in the prospective study were enrolled through a virtual design, were aged roughly 18 to 100 years, and lived in 20 to 30 United States geographic areas. In the prospective study, cohorts were assigned on the basis of participant-reported clinical history obtained from a screening survey and a study questionnaire. ImmuneRACE Cohort 3 recovered participants were defined by two consecutive negative NP/OP PCR tests, healthcare professional clearance, or symptom resolution. In the prospective study, whole blood, serum and a nasopharyngeal or oropharyngeal swab were collected from each participant by mobile phlebotomists. Additional blood draws and questionnaires over an approximately two-month period could optionally be provided by prospective study participants. Prospective study blood samples were shipped either frozen or at room temperature before DNA extraction. This clone was counted only a few times. Its antigen is unknown. No much larger clonotype is one base removed from it; base qualities were not supplied.

Paper-wide results and their limitations: The quantity of clinical and demographic metadata differed by source and by participant and was supplied without curation.

Trimmed from V: 5 bases; trimmed from J: 9 bases; junction bases lacking a gene match: 16. The CDR1 and CDR2 encoded by the germline V gene (reference sequence) are LNHNV and YYDKDF. The CDR3, from cysteine to phenylalanine, totals 17 residues. The CDR3 DNA has 51 bases and is translated from base 1. The rearranged segments are TRBV15 and TRBJ1-6; 7 central nucleotides agree with TRBD1. Input material: PBMCs or T cells enriched from blood (not recorded which). This TCR was recovered from a woman between 45 and 60 years old who had recovered from COVID-19. The CDR3 region reads CATSPGGRGVGSSPLHF. The nucleotide sequence reads TGTGCCACCAGCCCCGGGGGCAGGGGGGTTGGCAGTTCACCCCTCCACTTT.